What follows is one T cell receptor (beta chain) and its context. The antigen is unknown. This sample is part of a study of radiotherapy plus CTLA-4 blockade in lung cancer. Study details: Disease control reached approximately 31%, with objective responses in roughly 19%. General study points: The authors reported that early blood T cell clone dynamics, with interferon-beta, best predicted response.

Produced via immunoSEQ multiplex PCR; TCRdb's table is partial and in-frame only. The sample has about 70,000 clones; 79% are singletons. V gave up 2 bases and J gave up 1 base; unmatched junction bases: 6. The CDR3 covers 16 residues. Germline V gene sequence: CDR1 SGHTA, CDR2 FQGNSA. This chain uses TRBV7-2 with TRBJ2-5; 8 bases line up with TRBD2. The TCR was taken from a human donor with non-small cell lung cancer who had a complete response to radiotherapy plus ipilimumab. Specimen: peripheral blood, collected from a patient treated with radiotherapy plus ipilimumab. The CDR3 coding sequence is TGTGCCAGCAGCTTAATGGGAGCGGGGGCCCAAGAGACCCAGTACTTC. This sequence encodes CASSLMGAGAQETQYF.